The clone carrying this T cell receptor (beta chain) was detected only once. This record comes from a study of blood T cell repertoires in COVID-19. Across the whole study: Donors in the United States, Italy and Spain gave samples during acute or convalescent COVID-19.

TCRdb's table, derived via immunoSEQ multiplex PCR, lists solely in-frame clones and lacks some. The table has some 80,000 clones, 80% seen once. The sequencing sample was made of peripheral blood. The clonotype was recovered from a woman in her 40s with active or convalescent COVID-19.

CDR3: CASSSGLAYNEQFF. In DNA, the CDR3 is TGTGCCAGCAGCTCAGGACTAGCGTACAATGAGCAGTTCTTC. The V call is TRBV11-3, the J call TRBJ2-1; TRBD2 matches 9 bases. This CDR3 contains 14 residues. CDR1 is SGHNT, CDR2 YENEEA, per germline. Unmatched junction bases numbered 2, after V lost 4 bases and J lost 4 bases.